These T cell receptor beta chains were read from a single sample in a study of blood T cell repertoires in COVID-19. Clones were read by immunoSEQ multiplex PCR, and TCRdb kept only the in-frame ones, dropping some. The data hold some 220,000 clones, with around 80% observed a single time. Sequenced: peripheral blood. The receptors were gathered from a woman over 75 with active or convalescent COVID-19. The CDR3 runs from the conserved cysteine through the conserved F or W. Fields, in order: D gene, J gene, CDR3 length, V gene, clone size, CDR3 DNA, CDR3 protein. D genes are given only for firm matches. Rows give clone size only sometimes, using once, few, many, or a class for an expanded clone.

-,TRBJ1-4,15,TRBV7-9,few,TGTGCCAGCAGCCCCCACCGCAGGGGTGGCGAAAAACTGTTTTTT,CASSPHRRGGEKLFF
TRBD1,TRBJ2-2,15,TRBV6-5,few,TGTGCCAGCAGTTCCACAGGGGTCGTGACCGGGGAGCTGTTTTTT,CASSSTGVVTGELFF
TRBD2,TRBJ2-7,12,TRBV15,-,TGTGCCACCAGCATCCTCGGGGGGGAGCAGTACTTC,CATSILGGEQYF
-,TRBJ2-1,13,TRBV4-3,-,TGCGCCAGCAGCCTGGCGGGGCGCAATGAGCAGTTCTTC,CASSLAGRNEQFF
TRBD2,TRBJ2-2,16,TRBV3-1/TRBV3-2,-,TGTGCCAGCAGCCAACCGTCTAGCGGAAACACCGGGGAGCTGTTTTTT,CASSQPSSGNTGELFF
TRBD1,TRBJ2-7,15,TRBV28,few,TGTGCCAGCAGTCCCTGGACAGGGGGAGAGGACGAGCAGTACTTC,CASSPWTGGEDEQYF
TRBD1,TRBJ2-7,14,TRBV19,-,TGTGCCAGTAGTTGGACAGGGGGCTCCTACGAGCAGTACTTC,CASSWTGGSYEQYF
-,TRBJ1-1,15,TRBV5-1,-,TGCGCCAGCAGCGTTACCGGGACATTGAACACTGAAGCTTTCTTT,CASSVTGTLNTEAFF
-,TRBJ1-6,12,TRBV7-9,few,TGTGCCAGCAGCCGGACTGGCTTACCCCTCCACTTT,CASSRTGLPLHF
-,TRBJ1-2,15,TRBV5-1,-,TGCGCCAGCAGCTTGAACTACGGAACCACCTATGGCTACACCTTC,CASSLNYGTTYGYTF
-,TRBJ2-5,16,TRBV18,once,TGTGCCAGCTCACCACCCGAGCGGCGAATTCAAGAGACCCAGTACTTC,CASSPPERRIQETQYF
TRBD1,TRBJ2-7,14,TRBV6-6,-,TGTGCCAGCAGTTCCCGACAGGGAGATGTCAAGCAGTACTTC,CASSSRQGDVKQYF
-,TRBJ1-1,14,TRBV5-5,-,TGTGCCAGCAGCTTGGACCCTCAGGGCACTGAAGCTTTCTTT,CASSLDPQGTEAFF
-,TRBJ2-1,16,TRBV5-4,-,TGTGCCAGCAGCTCCCATGGGGCGGGGCCCACCAATGAGCAGTTCTTC,CASSSHGAGPTNEQFF
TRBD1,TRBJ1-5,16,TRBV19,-,TGTGCCAGTAGTCGGACAGGGGGTGGAACCAATCAGCCCCAGCATTTT,CASSRTGGGTNQPQHF
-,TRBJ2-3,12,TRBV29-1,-,TGCAGCGTTGATATTGGCACAGATACGCAGTATTTT,CSVDIGTDTQYF
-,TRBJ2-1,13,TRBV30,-,TGTGCCTTGAGTGTCCTACGATACAATGAGCAGTTCTTC,CALSVLRYNEQFF
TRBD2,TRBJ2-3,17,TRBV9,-,TGTGCCAGCAGTCCCGCAAGGGCAGCGGGAGGAACAGATACGCAGTATTTT,CASSPARAAGGTDTQYF
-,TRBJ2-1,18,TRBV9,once,TGTGCCAGCACCAGTAAGAAAGGGAGCCATATCGGTTACAATGAGCAGTTCTTC,CASTSKKGSHIGYNEQFF
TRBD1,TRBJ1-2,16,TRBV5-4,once,TGTGCCAGCAGCCCGGAGGCCGGGACAGGGAACTATGGCTACACCTTC,CASSPEAGTGNYGYTF
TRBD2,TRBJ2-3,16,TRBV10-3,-,TGTGCCATCAGGAAGACTAGCGGGGGGGCAGGAGATACGCAGTATTTT,CAIRKTSGGAGDTQYF
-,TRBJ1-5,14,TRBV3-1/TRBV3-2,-,TGTGCCAGCAGCCAAGGAACAGGCCGTCAGCCCCAGCATTTT,CASSQGTGRQPQHF
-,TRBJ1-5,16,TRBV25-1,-,TGTGCCAGCAGATTATCATCAGGGGCGCCAAAAGGTTCGCAGCATTTT,CASRLSSGAPKGSQHF
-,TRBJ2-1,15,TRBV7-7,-,TGTGCCAGCAGCTTAGAGGGGGAGCCCTCCAATGAGCAGTTCTTC,CASSLEGEPSNEQFF
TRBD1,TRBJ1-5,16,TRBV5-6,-,TGTGCCAGCAGTACGACAGGGGGAATTAGCAATCAGCCCCAGCATTTT,CASSTTGGISNQPQHF
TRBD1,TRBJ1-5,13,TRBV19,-,TGTGCCACTAGACAGGGGTCACATCAGCCCCAGCATTTT,CATRQGSHQPQHF